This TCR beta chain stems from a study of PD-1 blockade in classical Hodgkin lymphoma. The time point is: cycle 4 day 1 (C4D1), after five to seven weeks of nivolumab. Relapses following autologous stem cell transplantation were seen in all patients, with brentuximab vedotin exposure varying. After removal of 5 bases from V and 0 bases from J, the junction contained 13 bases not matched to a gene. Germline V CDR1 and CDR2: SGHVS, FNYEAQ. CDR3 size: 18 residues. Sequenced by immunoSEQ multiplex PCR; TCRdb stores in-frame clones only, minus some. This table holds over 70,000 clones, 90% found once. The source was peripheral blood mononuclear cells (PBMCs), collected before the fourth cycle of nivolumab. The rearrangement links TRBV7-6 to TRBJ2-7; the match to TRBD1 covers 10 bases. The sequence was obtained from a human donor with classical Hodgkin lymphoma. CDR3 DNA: TGTGCCAGCAGCCCCAATTACAGACAGGGGGCCATCTCCTACGAGCAGTACTTC. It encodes CASSPNYRQGAISYEQYF. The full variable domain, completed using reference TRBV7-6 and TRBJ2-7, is GAGVSQSPRYKVTKRGQDVALRCDPISGHVSLYWYRQALGQGPEFLTYFNYEAQQDKSGLPNDRFSAERPEGSISTLTIQRTEQRDSAMYRCASSPNYRQGAISYEQYFGPGTRLTVT.